A single T cell receptor (beta chain) is shown here with its context. V lost 4 bases, J lost 7 bases, and 13 bases lay in between. The CDR3 extends over 13 amino acids. CDR1 is MNHEY, CDR2 SVGAGI, per germline. This record belongs to a study of OX40 agonist ivuxolimab in advanced cancers. Systemic immunosuppression or autoimmune disease history was grounds to exclude patients. Measured with immunoSEQ multiplex PCR; TCRdb has only the in-frame clones, and not every one. The table includes approximately 84,000 clones, roughly 89% detected once. This specimen consisted of CD4+ or CD8+ T cells sorted from blood, obtained in a trial of the OX40 agonist ivuxolimab. The receptor's source is an adult with an advanced solid tumor such as melanoma, head and neck, liver or kidney cancer. The chain is built from TRBV6-5 and TRBJ2-5; maybe TRBD1 (5 bases). CDR3: CASSSRVEVTQYF. In DNA, the CDR3 is TGTGCCAGCAGTTCCAGGGTAGAGGTGACCCAGTACTTC.